Included here is one TCR beta chain sequence, with context. What it binds is not known. CDR1 is KGHDR and CDR2 is SFDVKD in the germline V gene. The CDR3 loop spans 15 amino acids. The junction had 6 bases not matched to a gene; V was cut back by 7 bases and J by 0 bases. The record originates from a study of T cell responses to AZD1222 COVID-19 vaccine. Study as a whole: Doses given second, at about 4 or about 12 weeks, were pooled. Study-level points and caveats: In a largely white British group with more females than males, clonal diversity was possibly underestimated.

Data came from immunoSEQ multiplex PCR; TCRdb stores just in-frame clones and leaves some out. The repertoire includes 120,000 to 150,000 clones, about 90% of them detected once, and roughly 3% sits in the top ten. The sequencing here drew on peripheral blood, taken on day 0 of AZD1222 vaccination. The chain has TRBV24-1 and TRBJ2-5; 8 nucleotides match TRBD2. The receptor was derived from an adult in good health. The DNA for the CDR3 is TGTGCCACCAGCCGGGGGACTAGAGACCAAGAGACCCAGTACTTC. The encoded protein is CATSRGTRDQETQYF.